These T cell receptor beta chains were read from a single sample in a study of glioma-infiltrating T cells after dendritic cell vaccination. The repertoire was sequenced with immunoSEQ multiplex PCR; TCRdb's copy has only in-frame clones and lacks some. The sample lists about 65,000 clones; about nine tenths were seen once. The sequencing here drew on blood, taken after dendritic cell vaccination. All receptors derive from a human donor with glioblastoma. The CDR3 runs from the conserved cysteine through the conserved F or W. The D gene is left open where the match is weak. The size entry is marked missing in some rows and otherwise reads once, few, many or a size class.

d_gene	j_gene	abundance	v_gene	CDR3aa	CDR3nt
TRBD2	TRBJ2-7	few	TRBV30	CAWSGTSGAPYEQYF	TGTGCCTGGAGTGGGACTAGCGGGGCTCCCTACGAGCAGTACTTC
TRBD1	TRBJ1-2	-	TRBV5-1	CASSRGQGDNGYTF	TGCGCCAGCAGCCGGGGACAGGGAGATAATGGCTACACCTTC
-	TRBJ2-5	-	TRBV30	CAWVGPSRLSFQETQYF	TGTGCCTGGGTGGGGCCTTCGCGGCTGTCGTTCCAAGAGACCCAGTACTTC
-	TRBJ1-2	-	TRBV4-1	CASSPNLNSNYGYTF	TGCGCCAGCAGCCCTAACCTTAACTCTAACTATGGCTACACCTTC
TRBD2	TRBJ2-5	once	TRBV6-1	CASSEGGGTQETQYF	TGTGCCAGCAGTGAAGGGGGGGGTACCCAAGAGACCCAGTACTTC
TRBD2	TRBJ2-3	-	TRBV4-2	CASSQTTSGGLDTQYF	TGTGCCAGCAGCCAAACAACTAGCGGGGGGCTTGATACGCAGTATTTT
-	TRBJ1-6	-	TRBV19	CASSHPGNNSPLHF	TGTGCCAGTAGTCACCCGGGGAATAATTCACCCCTCCACTTT
-	TRBJ1-1	-	TRBV21-1	CARPIRPLDTEAFF	TGTGCCAGACCTATTCGGCCGCTAGACACTGAAGCTTTCTTT
-	TRBJ1-5	-	TRBV9	CASSVDRYSNQPQHF	TGTGCCAGCAGCGTAGACAGATATAGCAATCAGCCCCAGCATTTT
-	TRBJ1-1	-	TRBV7-2	CASSLARGNTEAFF	TGTGCCAGCAGCTTAGCCAGGGGGAACACTGAAGCTTTCTTT
-	TRBJ1-2	-	TRBV29-1	CSIRLTGNYGYTF	TGCAGCATACGACTAACAGGGAACTATGGCTACACCTTC
-	TRBJ2-3	-	TRBV25-1	CATQVADTQYF	TGTGCCACCCAGGTGGCAGATACGCAGTATTTT
-	TRBJ1-3	-	TRBV18	CASSPRQAVGNTIYF	TGTGCCAGCTCACCGAGACAGGCCGTGGGAAACACCATATATTTT
-	TRBJ1-2	-	TRBV21-1	CASSRDRGNYGYTF	TGTGCCAGCAGCCGGGACAGGGGGAACTATGGCTACACCTTC
-	TRBJ1-3	few	TRBV30	CAWNRASSGNTIYF	TGTGCCTGGAACAGGGCGAGCTCTGGAAACACCATATATTTT